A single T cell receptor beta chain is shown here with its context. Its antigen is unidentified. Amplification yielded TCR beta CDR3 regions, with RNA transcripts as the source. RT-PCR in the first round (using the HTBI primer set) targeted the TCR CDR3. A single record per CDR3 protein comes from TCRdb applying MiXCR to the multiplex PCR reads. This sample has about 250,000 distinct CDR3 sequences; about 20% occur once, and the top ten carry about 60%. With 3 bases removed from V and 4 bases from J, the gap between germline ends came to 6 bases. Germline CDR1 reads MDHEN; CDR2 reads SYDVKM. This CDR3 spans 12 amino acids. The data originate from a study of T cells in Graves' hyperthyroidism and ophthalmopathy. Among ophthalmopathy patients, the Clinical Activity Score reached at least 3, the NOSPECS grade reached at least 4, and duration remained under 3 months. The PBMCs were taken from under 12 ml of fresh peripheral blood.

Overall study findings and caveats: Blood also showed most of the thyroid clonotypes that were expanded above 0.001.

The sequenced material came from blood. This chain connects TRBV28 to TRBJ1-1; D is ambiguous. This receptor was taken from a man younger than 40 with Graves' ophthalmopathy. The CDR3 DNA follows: TGTGCCAGCAGTTTGTGGGTCACTGAAGCTTTCTTT. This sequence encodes CASSLWVTEAFF.